The rows below give T cell receptor beta chains drawn from one sample of a study of T cells in Graves' hyperthyroidism and ophthalmopathy. TCRdb independently ran MiXCR on the multiplex PCR reads; one entry per CDR3 protein. The sample records about 200,000 distinct CDR3 sequences, approximately 16% being singletons. The sample taken for sequencing was blood. The receptors shown here come from a woman between 50 and 59 years old with Graves' hyperthyroidism. The conserved cysteine and the conserved F or W are not part of the CDR3 here. Part of the rows lack a size; the others show once, few, many or a class for expanded clones.

>many|TRBV5-1|TRBJ2-3
ASSGGDTDTQY
>many|TRBV20-1|TRBJ2-3
SARVDPGGTDTQY
>many|TRBV12-3/TRBV12-4|TRBJ1-1
ASSLARMNTEAF
>few|TRBV7-9|TRBJ2-1
ASSLREGEGLDEQF
>.|TRBV28|TRBJ2-2
ASNNGEFANTGELF
>few|TRBV18|TRBJ2-1
ASSPRTDDPYNEQF
>few|TRBV29-1|TRBJ2-1
SVDAVSGVTSYNEQF
>many|TRBV28|TRBJ1-2
ASSFLVNGYT
>many|TRBV5-6|TRBJ2-3
ASRVLAGGPGDTQY
>many|TRBV13|TRBJ2-3
ASSLLGGPIDTQY
>few|TRBV2|TRBJ2-7
ASSEEVWIYEQY
>few|TRBV11-2|TRBJ2-3
ASSLSRESTDTQY
>many|TRBV27|TRBJ1-2
ASSLSPGSSYGYT
>.|TRBV6-1|TRBJ2-3
ASSGGLAGARSTQY
>few|TRBV27|TRBJ2-7
ASSFTEMVSYEQY
>few|TRBV7-9|TRBJ2-2
ASSHSGTANTGELF
>.|TRBV5-1|TRBJ1-1
ASSFGMGLGNTEAF
>many|TRBV7-8|TRBJ2-3
ASSKLAGIDTQY
>many|TRBV27|TRBJ2-1
ASSWVGGGLYNEQF
>many|TRBV7-9|TRBJ1-3
ASSSRQGAPVIAGNTIY
>once|TRBV5-1|TRBJ2-1
ASTNSYNEQF
>.|TRBV6-1|TRBJ2-7
ASRGDSTPYEQY
>.|TRBV9|TRBJ1-2
ASSLQGASRYGYT
>.|TRBV24-1|TRBJ2-1
ATSDFRGQSSYNEQF